The source of this T cell receptor beta chain is a study of T cell repertoires in cytomegalovirus infection. Study as a whole: Public TCR beta signatures marked donors with CMV infection and the matching HLA.

A few counts support this clonotype. Its antigen remains unknown. TCRdb redid the calling of the reads with MiXCR, one entry per CDR3 protein. The profile covers about 830,000 distinct CDR3 sequences, with approximately 32% appearing a single time and roughly an eighth taken by the ten largest. Sequencing used cultured CD8+ T cells from PBMCs, obtained from culture after CMV antigen stimulation. The receptor was derived from a human donor in good health (CMV status not recorded). Some clones in this sample may be carry-over from other donors' samples.

The CDR3 loop is CASSFWGIREKLFF. CDR3 in DNA: TGTGCCAGCAGTTTTTGGGGAATTCGTGAAAAACTGTTTTTT. The genes are TRBV27 and TRBJ1-4; unclear D gene. In germline, CDR1 is MNHEY, CDR2 SMNVEV (reference sequence). The CDR3 has 14 residues. V was shortened by 3 bases and J by 7 bases, with 12 bases between the two germline ends.